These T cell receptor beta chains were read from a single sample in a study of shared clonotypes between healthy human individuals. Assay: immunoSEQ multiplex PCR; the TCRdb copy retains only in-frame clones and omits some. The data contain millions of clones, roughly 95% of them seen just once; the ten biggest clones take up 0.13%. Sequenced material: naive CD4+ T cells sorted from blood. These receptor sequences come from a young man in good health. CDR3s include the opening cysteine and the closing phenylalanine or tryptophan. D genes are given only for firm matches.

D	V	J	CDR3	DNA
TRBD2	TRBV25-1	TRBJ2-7	CASSEFGGRAVYEQYF	TGTGCCAGCAGTGAATTCGGAGGGAGGGCCGTCTACGAGCAGTACTTC
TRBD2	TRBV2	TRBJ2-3	CASSLSTSGSTDTQYF	TGTGCCAGCAGTCTGTCGACTAGCGGAAGCACAGATACGCAGTATTTT
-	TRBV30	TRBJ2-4	CAWSAPQILAKNIQYF	TGTGCCTGGAGTGCCCCTCAAATTCTAGCCAAAAACATTCAGTACTTC
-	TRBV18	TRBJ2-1	CASSPTSTLSNEQFF	TGTGCCAGCTCACCGACCTCCACCCTGAGCAATGAGCAGTTCTTC
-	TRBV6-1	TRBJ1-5	CASSLDTAEYQPQHF	TGTGCCAGCAGTTTAGACACCGCCGAGTATCAGCCCCAGCATTTT
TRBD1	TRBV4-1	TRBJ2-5	CASSHAGGLAETQYF	TGCGCCAGCAGCCATGCAGGGGGATTGGCAGAGACCCAGTACTTC
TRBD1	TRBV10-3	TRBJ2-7	CAITGQDSYEQYF	TGTGCCATCACGGGACAGGACTCCTACGAGCAGTACTTC
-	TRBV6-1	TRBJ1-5	CASSGTPPASNQPQHF	TGTGCCAGCAGTGGAACTCCGCCAGCAAGCAATCAGCCCCAGCATTTT
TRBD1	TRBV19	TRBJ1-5	CASSMIGQGAYSNQPQHF	TGTGCCAGTAGTATGATAGGACAGGGGGCCTATAGCAATCAGCCCCAGCATTTT
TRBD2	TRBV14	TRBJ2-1	CASSPSSGGVPYNEQFF	TGTGCCAGCAGCCCGTCAAGCGGGGGAGTTCCCTACAATGAGCAGTTCTTC
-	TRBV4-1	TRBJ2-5	CASSSTGTGTQETQYF	TGCGCCAGCAGCTCTACTGGGACGGGGACTCAAGAGACCCAGTACTTC